A single sample gave rise to the 8 T cell receptor beta chains below, sequenced in a study of blood T cells in healthy people across ages. The second PCR ran roughly 6 to 11 cycles with a sample-barcoded 5' primer and J-beta primers. TCRdb redid the calling of the 5' RACE reads with MiXCR, one entry per CDR3 protein. The sample consists of approximately 1.5 million distinct CDR3 sequences, 35% to 45% of them appearing once. Sequencing was done on a sample of blood. The receptors derive from a woman aged 18-29 years in good health.

This clonotype came up a few times. This rearrangement joins TRBV4-3 to TRBJ1-5; unclear D gene. Looked up from germline, CDR1 is LGHNA and CDR2 is YSLEER. V was cut by 0 bases and J by 3 bases, with 6 bases left in between. This CDR3 is built from 14 residues. CDR3 sequence (DNA): TGCGCCAGCAGCCAAGAGCTGCACAATCAGCCCCAGCATTTT. Protein: CASSQELHNQPQHF.

V usage is TRBV7-2 and J usage is TRBJ1-6, with no clear D. Germline values: CDR1 SGHTA, CDR2 FQGNSA. This CDR3 is built from 14 residues. Trimming left V 2 bases short and J 8 bases short, with 10 bases between. CDR3: CASSLMGRDSPLHF. The DNA of the CDR3 is TGTGCCAGCAGCTTAATGGGGAGGGATTCACCCCTCCACTTT.

This clonotype was seen more than once but under ten times. The chain recombines TRBV7-2 with TRBJ2-4, with TRBD2 identical over 8 bases. The J call could be wrong; TRBJ2-7 is a better fit for the DNA end. The CDR3 totals 14 residues. CDR1 and CDR2 (germline): SGHTA, FQGNSA. CDR3 sequence (DNA): TGTGCCAGCAGCATGGGACTAGAGAGGTACGAGCAGTACTTC. Encoded protein: CASSMGLERYEQYF.

The chain employs TRBV4-2 and TRBJ2-2, with 10 bases that match TRBD2. The CDR3 consists of 17 residues. Germline CDR1 and CDR2: LGHNA and YNFKEQ. The trim removed 0 bases at V and 9 bases at J, leaving 10 bases unmatched. The CDR3 region is CASSQDVQAGGPRELFF. The DNA of the CDR3 is TGTGCCAGCAGCCAAGATGTGCAAGCGGGAGGGCCCAGGGAGCTGTTTTTT.

In regard to this clonotype: One end of the junction varies from germline; a read error may be responsible. The V call is TRBV20-1, the J call TRBJ2-1, with D unresolved. Germline CDR1 is DFQATT and CDR2 is SNEGSKA (reference sequence). This CDR3 has 12 amino acids. The CDR3 sequence: CSARDIYNGQFF. The CDR3 coding sequence is TGCAGTGCTAGAGACATCTACAATGGGCAGTTCTTC.

The J gene is TRBJ2-1, the V gene TRBV15, with 13 bases lining up with TRBD2. V lost 3 bases, J lost 8 bases, and 4 bases stayed unmatched. The CDR3 has 15 residues. CDR1 and CDR2 (germline): LNHNV, YYDKDF (reference sequence). The CDR3 loop reads CATSSGTSGIYEQFF. CDR3 coding DNA: TGTGCCACCAGCAGCGGGACTAGCGGGATTTATGAGCAGTTCTTC.

This clonotype was recorded a few times. This chain joins TRBV30 and TRBJ2-1; 7 nucleotides line up with TRBD1. Trimming removed 1 base from V and 0 bases from J; junction bases left unmatched: 3. In germline, CDR1 is GTSNPN, CDR2 SVGIG (reference sequence). There are 15 residues in the CDR3. The CDR3: CAWSEGASSYNEQFF. CDR3 nucleotides: TGTGCCTGGAGTGAGGGGGCTAGCTCCTACAATGAGCAGTTCTTC.

The chain joins TRBV7-2 to TRBJ2-3; 12 bases map to TRBD2. The CDR3 covers 16 residues. In germline, CDR1 is SGHTA, CDR2 FQGNSA. J lost 0 bases, V lost 5 bases, and 3 bases had no gene match. This chain's CDR3 is CASSTGLAGSTDTQYF. CDR3 DNA: TGTGCCAGCAGCACCGGACTAGCGGGAAGCACAGATACGCAGTATTTT. The full variable domain, completed using reference TRBV7-2 and TRBJ2-3, is GAGVSQSPSNKVTEKGKDVELRCDPISGHTALYWYRQSLGQGLEFLIYFQGNSAPDKSGLPSDRFSAERTGGSVSTLTIQRTQQEDSAVYLCASSTGLAGSTDTQYFGPGTRLTVL.